Given below is one T cell receptor beta chain in context. The data belong to a study of T-cell memory formation after mild COVID-19. The overall study: TCR clusters were mostly donor specific.

5'RACE primed from the constant segment yielded TCR alpha and TCR beta cDNA libraries bearing sample barcodes and UMIs. TCRdb analysed the 5' RACE reads with MiXCR anew, one entry per CDR3 protein. This repertoire shows hundreds of thousands of distinct CDR3 sequences, 25% to 30% found once; its top ten account for less than 15%. J lost 0 bases, V lost 0 bases, and 7 bases had no gene match. Germline V CDR1 and CDR2: SGDLS, YYNGEE. This CDR3 has 18 amino acids. The sequencing input was PBMCs or a T cell subset sorted from them (not recorded which). The rearrangement joins TRBV9 to TRBJ2-3; 10 bases match TRBD2. This TCR was sampled from an adult woman who had mild COVID-19 (a few samples of this study predate the infection). Cell type and time point are not known. The CDR3 DNA follows: TGTGCCAGCAGCGTAGATGGTAGCGGGGGGCCTAGCACAGATACGCAGTATTTT. This codes for CASSVDGSGGPSTDTQYF.